This record covers a single T cell receptor beta chain. These data originate in a study of blood T cell repertoires in COVID-19. Study summary: The study drew acute and convalescent COVID-19 samples from the United States, Italy and Spain. Sources were T cells, B-cell-depleted T cells, or PBMCs; the material itself was cDNA or gDNA.

As originally analysed: Counts of nucleated cells, estimated from reference gene primer amplification, were obtained. Measured with immunoSEQ multiplex PCR; TCRdb has only the in-frame clones, and not every one. V and J calls and clone size are those listed in that table; D and trimming were worked out from the DNA. The sample records 200,000 or so clones, 88% being singletons. Germline trimming cut 0 bases from V and 14 bases from J; bases unmatched to any gene: 4. The CDR3 is 11 residues long. Germline V gives CDR1 GTSNPN, CDR2 SVGIG (reference sequence). Sequencing was performed on peripheral blood. The source of this sequence is a middle-aged woman who had recovered from COVID-19. The chain joins TRBV30 to TRBJ2-1, with 7 bases matching TRBD2. The CDR3, as DNA: TGTGCCTGGAGTGTAGAGCGGGAAGAGTTCTTC. Its protein is CAWSVEREEFF.